This T cell receptor (beta chain) comes out of a study of T-cell reconstitution after alpha-beta-depleted transplantation in children. This clonotype was seen at least ten times. Preparation of the TCRbeta library involved a method that used unique molecular identifiers. Each CDR3 protein gets one entry after TCRdb re-called the PCR reads with MiXCR. The repertoire holds about 16,000 distinct CDR3 sequences, with about 7.7% as singletons. Here the sequenced sample was PBMCs, mostly from graft donor cells, taken 60 days after TCRalphabeta/CD19-depleted stem cell transplant. The TCR was taken from a boy in the first two years of life who had a stem cell transplant for Wiskott-Aldrich syndrome, so the T cells may come from the graft donor.

The CDR3 sequence: CASSPQMPAGGQETQYF. The CDR3 coding sequence is TGTGCCAGCTCACCACAGATGCCCGCGGGGGGGCAAGAGACCCAGTACTTC. The chain uses TRBV18 and TRBJ2-5; 9 bases align to TRBD2. Per germline, CDR1 KGHSH and CDR2 LQKENI. The CDR3 extends over 17 amino acids. The V gene end was trimmed by 1 base and the J gene end by 2 bases; junction bases not matched to a gene: 8.